A single sample gave rise to the 4 T cell receptor beta chains below, sequenced in a study of OX40 agonist ivuxolimab in advanced cancers. Repertoires were generated with immunoSEQ multiplex PCR, while TCRdb's copy carries only in-frame clones and drops some. The sample includes 65,000 to 70,000 clones, 75% to 90% of them seen just once. The sample consisted of CD4+ or CD8+ T cells sorted from blood, taken in a trial of the OX40 agonist ivuxolimab. These receptor sequences come from an adult with an advanced solid tumor such as melanoma, head and neck, liver or kidney cancer.

Only one count was recorded for this clone. The chain couples TRBV7-9 to TRBJ1-1; D possibly corresponds to TRBD1 (6 bases). Germline V lookup: CDR1 SEHNR, CDR2 FQNEAQ (reference sequence). Trimming shortened V by 5 bases and J by 8 bases, and 15 bases separated the two germline ends. This CDR3 spans 13 amino acids. In nucleotides, the CDR3 is TGTGCCAGCAGCCAGGTCCCGGGGACAGAAGCTTTCTTT. As protein: CASSQVPGTEAFF. The full variable domain, completed using reference TRBV7-9 and TRBJ1-1, is DTGVSQNPRHKITKRGQNVTFRCDPISEHNRLYWYRQTLGQGPEFLTYFQNEAQLEKSRLLSDRFSAERPKGSFSTLEIQRTEQGDSAMYLCASSQVPGTEAFFGQGTRLTVV.

This clone appeared once. V and J are TRBV25-1 and TRBJ2-6; the D is unclear. The CDR3 spans 13 residues. V lost 4 bases and J lost 3, with 4 bases in between. Per the germline V gene, CDR1 is MGHDK and CDR2 is SYGVNS. The CDR3 loop reads CASSGGGANVLTF. The CDR3 DNA follows: TGTGCCAGCAGTGGTGGTGGGGCCAACGTCCTGACTTTC.

The rearrangement uses TRBV6-5 and TRBJ2-1; D uncertain. The CDR3 runs to 15 residues. Germline V gene sequence: CDR1 MNHEY, CDR2 SVGAGI. The germline V and J ends were trimmed by 0 bases and 4 bases, with 10 bases remaining between them. CDR3 nucleotide sequence: TGTGCCAGCAGTTACTCGGGGAATTGGTACAATGAGCAGTTCTTC. This encodes CASSYSGNWYNEQFF.

The chain carries TRBV11-2 and TRBJ1-1; D remains unclear. The CDR3 consists of 15 residues. Germline-derived CDR1 and CDR2 are SGHAT and FQNNGV. V was clipped by 2 bases and J by 0 bases, with 10 bases between them. CDR3: CASSLSVVMNTEAFF. CDR3 bases: TGTGCCAGCAGCTTAAGTGTCGTGATGAACACTGAAGCTTTCTTT. The full variable domain, completed using reference TRBV11-2 and TRBJ1-1, is EAGVAQSPRYKIIEKRQSVAFWCNPISGHATLYWYQQILGQGPKLLIQFQNNGVVDDSQLPKDRFSAERLKGVDSTLKIQPAKLEDSAVYLCASSLSVVMNTEAFFGQGTRLTVV.